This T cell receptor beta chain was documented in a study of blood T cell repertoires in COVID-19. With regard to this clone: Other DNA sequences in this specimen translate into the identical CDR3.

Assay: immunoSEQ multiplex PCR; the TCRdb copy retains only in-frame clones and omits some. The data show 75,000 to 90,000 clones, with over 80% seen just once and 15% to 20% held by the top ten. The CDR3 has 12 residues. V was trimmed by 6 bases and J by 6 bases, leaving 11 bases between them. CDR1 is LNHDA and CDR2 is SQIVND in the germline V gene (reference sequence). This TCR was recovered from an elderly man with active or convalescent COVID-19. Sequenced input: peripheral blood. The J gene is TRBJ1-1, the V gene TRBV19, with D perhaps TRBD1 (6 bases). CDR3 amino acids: CASSRNRAEAFF. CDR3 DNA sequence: TGTGCCAGTAGCAGGAACAGGGCTGAAGCTTTCTTT.